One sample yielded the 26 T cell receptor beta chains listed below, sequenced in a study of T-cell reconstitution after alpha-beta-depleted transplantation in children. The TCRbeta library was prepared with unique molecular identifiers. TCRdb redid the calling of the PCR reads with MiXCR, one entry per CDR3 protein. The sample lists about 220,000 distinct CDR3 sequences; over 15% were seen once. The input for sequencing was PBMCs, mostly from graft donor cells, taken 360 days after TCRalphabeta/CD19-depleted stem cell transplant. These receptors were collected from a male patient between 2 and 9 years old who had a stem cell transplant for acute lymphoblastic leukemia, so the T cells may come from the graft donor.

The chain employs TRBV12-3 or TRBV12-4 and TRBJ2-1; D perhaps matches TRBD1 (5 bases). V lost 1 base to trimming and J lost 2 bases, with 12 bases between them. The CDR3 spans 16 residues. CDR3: CASSLGPQGTYNEQFF. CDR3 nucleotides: TGTGCCAGCAGTTTAGGGCCCCAGGGCACCTACAATGAGCAGTTCTTC.

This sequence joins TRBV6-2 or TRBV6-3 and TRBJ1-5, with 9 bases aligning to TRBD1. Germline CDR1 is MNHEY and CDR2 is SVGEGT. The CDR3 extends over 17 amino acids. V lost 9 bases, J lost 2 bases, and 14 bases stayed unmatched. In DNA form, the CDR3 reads TGTGCCAGGCCCTTCCGGGACAGGGTTTCGCGCAATCAGCCCCAGCATTTT. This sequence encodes CARPFRDRVSRNQPQHF.

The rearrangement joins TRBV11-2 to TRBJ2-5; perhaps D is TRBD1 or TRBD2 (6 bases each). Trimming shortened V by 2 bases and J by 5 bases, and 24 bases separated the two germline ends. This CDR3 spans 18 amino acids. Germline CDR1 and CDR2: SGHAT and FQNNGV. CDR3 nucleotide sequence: TGTGCCAGCAGCTTACTGGTGGGGGGCGCTTTTATGGAGGAGACCCAGTACTTC. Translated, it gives CASSLLVGGAFMEETQYF. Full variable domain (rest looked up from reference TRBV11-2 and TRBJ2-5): EAGVAQSPRYKIIEKRQSVAFWCNPISGHATLYWYQQILGQGPKLLIQFQNNGVVDDSQLPKDRFSAERLKGVDSTLKIQPAKLEDSAVYLCASSLLVGGAFMEETQYFGPGTRLLVL.

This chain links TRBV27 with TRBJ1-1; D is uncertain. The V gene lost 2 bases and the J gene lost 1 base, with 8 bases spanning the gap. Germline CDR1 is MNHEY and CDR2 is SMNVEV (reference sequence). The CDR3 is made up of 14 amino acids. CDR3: CASSLRLPNTEAFF. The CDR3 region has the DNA TGTGCCAGCAGTTTACGGCTTCCGAACACTGAAGCTTTCTTT.

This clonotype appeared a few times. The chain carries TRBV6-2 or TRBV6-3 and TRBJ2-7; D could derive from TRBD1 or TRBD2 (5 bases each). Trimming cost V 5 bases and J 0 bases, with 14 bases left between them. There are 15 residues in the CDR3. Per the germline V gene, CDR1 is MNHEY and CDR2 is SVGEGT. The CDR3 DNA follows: TGTGCCAGCAGTCACGGGGACGGTAGCTCCTACGAGCAGTACTTC. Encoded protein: CASSHGDGSSYEQYF.

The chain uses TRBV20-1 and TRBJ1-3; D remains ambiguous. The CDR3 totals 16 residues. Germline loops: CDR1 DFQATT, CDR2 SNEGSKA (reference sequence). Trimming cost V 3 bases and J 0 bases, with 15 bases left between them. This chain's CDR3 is CSASILTVISGNTIYF. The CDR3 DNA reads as TGCAGTGCTAGTATCCTGACCGTCATCTCTGGAAACACCATATATTTT.

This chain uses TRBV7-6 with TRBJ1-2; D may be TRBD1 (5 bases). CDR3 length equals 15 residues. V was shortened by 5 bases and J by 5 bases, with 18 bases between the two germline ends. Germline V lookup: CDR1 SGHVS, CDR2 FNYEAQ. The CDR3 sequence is CASSLRGTRLYGYTF. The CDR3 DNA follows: TGTGCCAGCAGCCTTCGGGGGACGCGGCTATATGGCTACACCTTC.

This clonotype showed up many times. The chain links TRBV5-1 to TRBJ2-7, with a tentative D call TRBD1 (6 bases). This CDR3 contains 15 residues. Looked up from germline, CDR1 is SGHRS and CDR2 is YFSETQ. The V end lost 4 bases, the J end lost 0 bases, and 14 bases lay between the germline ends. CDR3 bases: TGCGCCAGCAGCCCACCGTTGGACAGCTCCTACGAGCAGTACTTC. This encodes CASSPPLDSSYEQYF.

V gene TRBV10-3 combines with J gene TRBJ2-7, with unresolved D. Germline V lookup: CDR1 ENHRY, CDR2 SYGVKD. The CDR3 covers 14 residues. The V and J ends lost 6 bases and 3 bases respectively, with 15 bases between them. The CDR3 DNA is TGTGCCATCAGCCCCGGGCTTAATAACTACGAGCAGTACTTC. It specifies CAISPGLNNYEQYF.

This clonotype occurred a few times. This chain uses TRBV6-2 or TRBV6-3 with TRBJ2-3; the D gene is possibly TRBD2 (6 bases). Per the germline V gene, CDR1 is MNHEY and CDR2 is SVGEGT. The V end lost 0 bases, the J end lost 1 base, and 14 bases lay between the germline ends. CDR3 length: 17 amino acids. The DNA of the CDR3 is TGTGCCAGCAGTTACTCGACGGCGGGGTCGGGCACAGATACGCAGTATTTT. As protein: CASSYSTAGSGTDTQYF.

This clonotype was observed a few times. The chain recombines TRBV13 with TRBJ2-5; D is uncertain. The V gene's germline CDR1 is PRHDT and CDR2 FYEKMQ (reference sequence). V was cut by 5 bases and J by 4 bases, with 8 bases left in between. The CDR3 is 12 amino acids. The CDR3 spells CASSENGETQYF. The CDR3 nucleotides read TGTGCCAGCAGCGAAAACGGAGAGACCCAGTACTTC. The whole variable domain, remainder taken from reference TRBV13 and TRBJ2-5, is AAGVIQSPRHLIKEKRETATLKCYPIPRHDTVYWYQQGPGQDPQFLISFYEKMQSDKGSIPDRFSAQQFSDYHSELNMSSLELGDSALYFCASSENGETQYFGPGTRLLVL.

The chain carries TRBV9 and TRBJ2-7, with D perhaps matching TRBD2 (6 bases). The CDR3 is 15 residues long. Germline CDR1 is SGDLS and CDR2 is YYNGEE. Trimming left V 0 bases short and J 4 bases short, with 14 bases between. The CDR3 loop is CASSVEAGAWYEQYF. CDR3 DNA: TGTGCCAGCAGCGTAGAAGCGGGCGCATGGTACGAGCAGTACTTC.

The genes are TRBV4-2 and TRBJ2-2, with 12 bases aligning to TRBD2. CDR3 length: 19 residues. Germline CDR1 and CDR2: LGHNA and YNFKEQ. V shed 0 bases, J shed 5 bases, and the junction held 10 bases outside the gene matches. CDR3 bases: TGTGCCAGCAGCCAAGAATCCATAAAACTAGCGGGAGGAACCGGGGAGCTGTTTTTT. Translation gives CASSQESIKLAGGTGELFF.

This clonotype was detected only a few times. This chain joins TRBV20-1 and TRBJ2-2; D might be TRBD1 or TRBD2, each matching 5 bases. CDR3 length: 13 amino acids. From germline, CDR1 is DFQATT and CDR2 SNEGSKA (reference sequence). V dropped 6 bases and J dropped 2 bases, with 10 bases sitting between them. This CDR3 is CSAPGRNTGELFF. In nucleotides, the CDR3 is TGCAGTGCCCCGGGACGCAACACCGGGGAGCTGTTTTTT.

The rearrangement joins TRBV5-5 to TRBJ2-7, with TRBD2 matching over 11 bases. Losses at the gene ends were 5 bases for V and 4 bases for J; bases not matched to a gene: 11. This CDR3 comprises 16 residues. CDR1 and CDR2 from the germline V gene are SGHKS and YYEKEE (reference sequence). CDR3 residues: CASSITGTSGSYEQYF. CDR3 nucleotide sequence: TGTGCCAGCAGTATCACCGGGACTAGCGGATCATACGAGCAGTACTTC.

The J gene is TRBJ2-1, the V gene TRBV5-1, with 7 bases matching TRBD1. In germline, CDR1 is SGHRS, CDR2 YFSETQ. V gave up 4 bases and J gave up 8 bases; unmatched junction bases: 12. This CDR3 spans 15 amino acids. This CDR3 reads CASSHGDRAGDEQFF. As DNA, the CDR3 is TGCGCCAGCAGCCATGGAGACAGGGCCGGCGATGAGCAGTTCTTC.

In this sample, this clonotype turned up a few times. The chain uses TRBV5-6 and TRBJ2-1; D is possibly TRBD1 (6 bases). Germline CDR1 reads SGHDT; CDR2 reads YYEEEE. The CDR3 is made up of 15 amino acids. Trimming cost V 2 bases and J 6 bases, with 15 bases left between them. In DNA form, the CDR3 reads TGTGCCAGCAGCTTCGTAGGGGGTCAAAGCAATGAGCAGTTCTTC. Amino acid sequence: CASSFVGGQSNEQFF.

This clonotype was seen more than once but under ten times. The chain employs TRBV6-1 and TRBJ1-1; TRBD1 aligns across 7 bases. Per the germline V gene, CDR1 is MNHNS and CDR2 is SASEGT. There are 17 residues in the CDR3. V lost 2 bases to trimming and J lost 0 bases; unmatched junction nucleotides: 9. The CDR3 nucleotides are TGTGCCAGCAGTGAATTCTTCGGCGGACAGGTGAACACTGAAGCTTTCTTT. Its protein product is CASSEFFGGQVNTEAFF.

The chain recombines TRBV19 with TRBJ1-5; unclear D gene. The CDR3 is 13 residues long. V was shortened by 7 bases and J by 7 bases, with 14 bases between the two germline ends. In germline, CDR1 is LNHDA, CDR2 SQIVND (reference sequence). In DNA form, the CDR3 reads TGTGCCAGTAAGATCGGGCGAGACCAGCCCCAGCATTTT. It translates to CASKIGRDQPQHF.

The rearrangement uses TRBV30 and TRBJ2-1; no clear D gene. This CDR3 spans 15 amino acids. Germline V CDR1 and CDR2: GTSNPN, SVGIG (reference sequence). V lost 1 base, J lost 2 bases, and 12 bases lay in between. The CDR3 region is CAWSGVDGTYNEQFF. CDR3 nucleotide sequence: TGTGCCTGGAGTGGGGTAGATGGGACCTACAATGAGCAGTTCTTC. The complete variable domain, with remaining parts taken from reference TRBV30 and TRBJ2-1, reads SQTIHQWPATLVQPVGSPLSLECTVEGTSNPNLYWYRQAAGRGLQLLFYSVGIGQISSEVPQNLSASRPQDRQFILSSKKLLLSDSGFYLCAWSGVDGTYNEQFFGPGTRLTVL.

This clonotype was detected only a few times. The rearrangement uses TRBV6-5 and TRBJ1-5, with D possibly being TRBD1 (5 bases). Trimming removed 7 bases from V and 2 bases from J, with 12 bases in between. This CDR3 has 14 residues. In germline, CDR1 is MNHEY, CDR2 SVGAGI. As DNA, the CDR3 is TGTGCCAGCACCGGCGGAGGGGGCAATCAGCCCCAGCATTTT. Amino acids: CASTGGGGNQPQHF.

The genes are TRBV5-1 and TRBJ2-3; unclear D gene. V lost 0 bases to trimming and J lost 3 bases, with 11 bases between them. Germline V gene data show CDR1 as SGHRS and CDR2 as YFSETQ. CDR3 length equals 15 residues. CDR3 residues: CASSLEVSDTDTQYF. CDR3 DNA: TGCGCCAGCAGCTTGGAGGTTTCGGATACAGATACGCAGTATTTT.

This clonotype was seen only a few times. CDR3 sequence reads: CSVRTSHGHGGELFF. The CDR3 DNA follows: TGCAGCGTCCGGACTAGTCATGGGCATGGCGGGGAGCTGTTTTTT. The J gene is TRBJ2-2, the V gene TRBV29-1, with TRBD2 matching 7 bases. The CDR3 is 15 residues long. The ends lost 6 bases at V and 7 bases at J; junction bases unmatched: 14. Germline CDR1 reads SQVTM; CDR2 reads ANQGSEA.

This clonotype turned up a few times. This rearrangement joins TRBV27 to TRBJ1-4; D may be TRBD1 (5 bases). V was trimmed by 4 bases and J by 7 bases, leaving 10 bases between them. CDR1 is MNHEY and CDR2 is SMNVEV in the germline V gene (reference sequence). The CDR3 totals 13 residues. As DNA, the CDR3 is TGTGCCAGCAGTTCTCAGGGTTTTGAAAAACTGTTTTTT. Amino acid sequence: CASSSQGFEKLFF.

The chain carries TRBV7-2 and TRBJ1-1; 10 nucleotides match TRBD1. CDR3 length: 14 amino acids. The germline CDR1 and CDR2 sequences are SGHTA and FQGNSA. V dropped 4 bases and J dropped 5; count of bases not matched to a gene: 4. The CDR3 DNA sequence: TGTGCCAGCAGCTGGGACAGGGGTGGAACTGAAGCTTTCTTT. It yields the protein CASSWDRGGTEAFF.

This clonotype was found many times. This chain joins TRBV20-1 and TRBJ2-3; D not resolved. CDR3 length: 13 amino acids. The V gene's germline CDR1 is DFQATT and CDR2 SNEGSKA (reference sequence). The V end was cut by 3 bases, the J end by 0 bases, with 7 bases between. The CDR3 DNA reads TGCAGTGCTAGTATGGCCAGCACAGATACGCAGTATTTT. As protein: CSASMASTDTQYF.